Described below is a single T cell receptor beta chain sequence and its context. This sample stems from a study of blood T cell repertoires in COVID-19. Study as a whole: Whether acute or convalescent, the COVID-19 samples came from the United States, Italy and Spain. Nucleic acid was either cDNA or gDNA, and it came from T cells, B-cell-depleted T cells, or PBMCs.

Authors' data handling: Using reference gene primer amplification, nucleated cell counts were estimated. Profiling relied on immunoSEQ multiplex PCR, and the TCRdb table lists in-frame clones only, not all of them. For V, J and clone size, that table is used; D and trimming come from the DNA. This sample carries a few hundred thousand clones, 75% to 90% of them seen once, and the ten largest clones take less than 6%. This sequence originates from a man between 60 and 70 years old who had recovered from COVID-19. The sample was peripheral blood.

The chain's CDR3 is CASSSLAEWTYEQYF. DNA of the CDR3: TGTGCCAGCAGCTCGCTAGCTGAATGGACCTACGAGCAGTACTTC. The V call is TRBV7-9, the J call TRBJ2-7, with D tentatively TRBD2 (5 bases). Trimming removed 4 bases from V and 2 bases from J, with 15 bases in between. The CDR3 consists of 15 residues. CDR1 is SEHNR, CDR2 FQNEAQ, per germline (reference sequence).